Below, 8 T cell receptor beta chains from the same sample are listed, as sequenced in a study of shared clonotypes between healthy human individuals. The method was immunoSEQ multiplex PCR; TCRdb's version includes in-frame clones alone and lacks a portion of them. The sample comprises 400,000 to 600,000 clones, around 79% of which are singletons, and 13% rests with the top ten. The sequenced sample was PBMCs. These receptor sequences come from a woman aged 40 to 50 in good health. Some clones in this sample may be carry-over from other donors' samples.

This clone was observed a single time. CDR3 amino acids: CASSKGTSGKDNEQFF. CDR3 nucleotides: TGTGCCAGCAGCAAAGGAACGTCAGGGAAAGATAATGAGCAGTTCTTC. The gene calls are TRBV21-1 and TRBJ2-1; the DNA was not used to check the table's D call, TRBD1. TRBV21-1 is assigned pseudogene status. The CDR3 contains 16 residues.

V usage is TRBV11-2 and J usage is TRBJ1-2; weak D call: TRBD1 (6 bases). The CDR3 totals 17 residues. Germline V CDR1 and CDR2: SGHAT, FQNNGV. V was pared by 5 bases and J by 0 bases, with 19 bases between. The CDR3 spells CASSPIRDKGSNYGYTF. The CDR3 DNA sequence: TGTGCCAGCAGCCCAATCCGGGACAAGGGGTCTAACTATGGCTACACCTTC.

The rearrangement uses TRBV5-1 and TRBJ2-1, with 12 bases aligning to TRBD2. This CDR3 comprises 15 residues. Germline V gives CDR1 SGHRS, CDR2 YFSETQ. Trimming took 0 bases from V and 6 from J; bases not matched to a gene: 1. The CDR3 sequence: CASSLGTSGTNEQFF. CDR3 DNA: TGCGCCAGCAGCTTGGGGACTAGCGGGACCAATGAGCAGTTCTTC.

The rearrangement links TRBV10-3 to TRBJ2-1; tentatively, D is TRBD2 (6 bases). The CDR3 totals 15 residues. CDR1 and CDR2 (germline): ENHRY, SYGVKD. V was pared by 2 bases and J by 9 bases, with 17 bases between. This CDR3 is CAISEGGGGAGEQFF. The CDR3 region has the DNA TGTGCCATCAGTGAGGGGGGTGGAGGGGCTGGTGAGCAGTTCTTC.

This clone was found many times. This chain uses TRBV5-1 with TRBJ2-2; D ambiguous. This CDR3 comprises 14 residues. The ends were cut back, 4 bases at V and 7 bases at J, with 14 bases in the middle. Germline CDR1 is SGHRS and CDR2 is YFSETQ. The CDR3 sequence is CASSPFGGGGELFF. The CDR3 coding sequence is TGCGCCAGCAGCCCCTTTGGCGGTGGCGGGGAGCTGTTTTTT.

The V and J genes are TRBV5-4 and TRBJ2-3; the match to TRBD2 covers 7 bases. The junction had 4 bases not matched to a gene; V was cut back by 2 bases and J by 4 bases. The CDR3 loop spans 14 amino acids. CDR1 is SGHNT and CDR2 is YYREEE in the germline V gene (reference sequence). The CDR3 nucleotides read TGTGCCAGCAGCTTTTTCGGGAGGCCAGATACGCAGTATTTT. Its protein is CASSFFGRPDTQYF. The variable domain in full, with the rest retrieved from reference TRBV5-4 and TRBJ2-3, is ETGVTQSPTHLIKTRGQQVTLRCSSQSGHNTVSWYQQALGQGPQFIFQYYREEENGRGNFPPRFSGLQFPNYSSELNVNALELDDSALYLCASSFFGRPDTQYFGPGTRLTVL.

V gene TRBV5-4 combines with J gene TRBJ1-1; a weak D match, TRBD1 (5 bases). The CDR3 has 15 amino acids. Trimming stripped 2 bases from V and 5 bases from J, with 16 bases between. Germline CDR1 SGHNT, CDR2 YYREEE (reference sequence). CDR3 residues: CASSFGGALGTEAFF. The CDR3 bases are TGTGCCAGCAGCTTTGGCGGGGCTCTAGGGACTGAAGCTTTCTTT.

The V gene is TRBV30, the J gene TRBJ2-3, with TRBD2 matching 9 bases. Germline loops: CDR1 GTSNPN, CDR2 SVGIG (reference sequence). With V trimmed by 1 base and J by 3 bases, 2 bases remained unmatched. This CDR3 is 14 amino acids long. CDR3 in DNA: TGTGCCTGGAGTGACGGACTAGCGACAGATACGCAGTATTTT. This codes for CAWSDGLATDTQYF.